The rows below give T cell receptor beta chains drawn from one sample of a study of blood T cells in healthy people across ages. TCRdb analysed the 5' RACE reads with MiXCR anew, one entry per CDR3 protein. The data show about 1.5 million distinct CDR3 sequences, with 40% to 45% seen just once and about 4.1% held by the top ten. The sequencing sample was made of blood. Source of these receptors: a woman aged 18 to 35 in good health. CDR3s include the opening cysteine and the closing phenylalanine or tryptophan. The D gene is left open where the match is weak. Size values are once, few and many counts, or a class for expanded clones, and some rows have none.

J gene | V gene | D gene | clone size | CDR3 protein | CDR3 DNA
TRBJ2-3 | TRBV7-2 | TRBD2 | - | CASSLPGLAGGRLGDTQYF | TGTGCCAGCAGCCTGCCGGGACTAGCGGGAGGGAGGTTAGGCGATACGCAGTATTTT
TRBJ1-1 | TRBV12-3/TRBV12-4 | - | few | CASSPGASGTEAFF | TGTGCCAGCAGTCCGGGGGCGAGCGGGACTGAAGCTTTCTTT
TRBJ2-3 | TRBV20-1 | - | - | CSAISFLGQTDTDMQYF | TGCAGTGCTATATCCTTCCTAGGCCAGACTGACACAGATATGCAGTATTTT
TRBJ2-3 | TRBV12-3/TRBV12-4 | TRBD2 | few | CASGTRITSTDTQYF | TGTGCCAGCGGGACTAGGATTACTAGCACAGATACGCAGTATTTT
TRBJ2-7 | TRBV7-2 | TRBD1 | - | CASSQKGQVYEQYF | TGTGCCAGCAGCCAAAAGGGACAGGTCTACGAGCAGTACTTC
TRBJ2-5 | TRBV4-1 | TRBD2 | - | CASSQGGGVFGETQYF | TGCGCCAGCAGCCAAGGGGGAGGGGTCTTTGGAGAGACCCAGTACTTC
TRBJ1-2 | TRBV10-3 | - | - | CAITLLAGEGYTF | TGTGCCATCACCCTCCTCGCTGGCGAGGGCTACACCTTC
TRBJ2-1 | TRBV4-3 | TRBD2 | - | CASSQPLAGGDNEQFF | TGCGCCAGCAGCCAACCTCTAGCGGGAGGGGATAATGAGCAGTTCTTC
TRBJ2-3 | TRBV24-1 | - | - | CATSPSYYGTDTQYF | TGTGCCACCAGTCCAAGCTACTATGGGACAGATACGCAGTATTTT
TRBJ2-4 | TRBV10-3 | - | - | CAISDGQRPGQYF | TGTGCCATCAGTGACGGACAGCGTCCCGGGCAGTACTTC
TRBJ2-3 | TRBV7-3 | TRBD2 | - | CASSFEGEGPQYF | TGTGCCAGCAGCTTCGAAGGGGAGGGTCCGCAGTATTTT
TRBJ2-3 | TRBV15 | TRBD2 | - | CATSRVASGRTSTDTQYF | TGTGCCACCAGCAGAGTGGCTAGCGGGAGGACTTCGACAGATACGCAGTATTTT